This T cell receptor beta chain was observed in a study of OX40 agonist ivuxolimab in advanced cancers. About the study: Patients in dose escalation had liver, melanoma, kidney or head and neck cancers. Study-wide findings and caveats: The authors also found low normalized T-cell clonal expansion in some nonresponders.

As to this clone: Its antigen is currently unknown.

From germline, CDR1 is LGHNA and CDR2 YSLEER. The J segment lost 4 bases and the V segment lost 3 bases, leaving 11 bases of the junction unmatched. This CDR3 is built from 18 residues. Measured with immunoSEQ multiplex PCR; TCRdb has only the in-frame clones, and not every one. The sample carries around 29,000 clones, 91% recorded once. The rearrangement joins TRBV4-3 to TRBJ2-1, with TRBD2 matching 11 bases. The sequencing used CD4+ or CD8+ T cells sorted from blood, collected in a trial of the OX40 agonist ivuxolimab. The sequence was obtained from an adult with an advanced solid tumor such as melanoma, head and neck, liver or kidney cancer. The CDR3 loop is CASSQLPPGTSGYNEQFF. The CDR3 nucleotides are TGCGCCAGCAGCCAGCTACCCCCGGGGACTAGCGGATACAATGAGCAGTTCTTC.